This T cell receptor beta chain is drawn from a study of cytomegalovirus exposure and HLA in healthy donors. Study findings and constraints: The authors enumerated around 150 TCR beta chains as linked to cytomegalovirus.

Details on this clone: Its antigen remains unknown.

Generated by immunoSEQ multiplex PCR, the TCRdb table keeps only in-frame clones and is missing some. The top ten clones hold 0.9% to 1% of a sample with roughly 310,000 clones, roughly 87% of them seen once. V was trimmed by 8 bases and J by 3 bases, leaving 13 bases between them. The CDR3 runs 13 residues. Germline V CDR1 and CDR2: SGHVS, FNYEAQ. The donors were part of the validation cohort, which consisted of more than 90 subjects and was separate from the first cohort of about 650 subjects. Sequences were obtained from PBMCs. The chain has TRBV7-6 and TRBJ2-5; possible D gene TRBD1, 6 bases. This clonotype originated in a man aged 25-40 years in good health and CMV-seronegative. For the CDR3, the DNA is TGTGCCAGCGGAGGACAGAGAAAAGAGACCCAGTACTTC. It yields the protein CASGGQRKETQYF.